Listed below are T cell receptor beta chains from one sample, sequenced in a study of vaccination and CD4 T cells after COVID-19. These receptors are not linked to any known antigen. In TCRdb, the PCR reads were re-called with MiXCR into one record per CDR3 protein. This table holds roughly 15,000 distinct CDR3 sequences, about 65% found once. The sample taken for sequencing was CD4+ T cells from blood, cultured in vitro. The receptor source for this set is a human donor who had recovered from COVID-19. The CDR3 runs from the conserved cysteine through the conserved F or W. D genes are given only for firm matches. Some rows have no size entry. The others give once, few or many, or a class for an expanded clone.

size: .
V: TRBV21-1
J: TRBJ1-2
D: .
CDR3: CASSVDSGQPKNYGHTF
DNA: TGTGCCAGCAGCGTCGATTCGGGACAGCCCAAAAACTATGGCCACACCTTC

size: few
V: TRBV20-1
J: TRBJ2-3
D: TRBD2
CDR3: CSARPPGGTDTQYF
DNA: TGCAGTGCTAGGCCCCCGGGGGGGACAGATACGCAGTATTTT

size: .
V: TRBV12-3/TRBV12-4
J: TRBJ1-5
D: .
CDR3: CASSSLGFSNQPQHF
DNA: TGTGCCAGCAGTAGTCTGGGGTTTAGCAATCAGCCCCAGCATTTT

size: .
V: TRBV19
J: TRBJ2-3
D: TRBD2
CDR3: CASRRLAGGGDTQYF
DNA: TGTGCCAGTAGAAGGCTAGCGGGAGGCGGGGATACGCAGTATTTT

size: .
V: TRBV25-1
J: TRBJ1-5
D: .
CDR3: CASSDWNNQPQHF
DNA: TGTGCCAGCAGCGACTGGAACAATCAGCCCCAGCATTTT

size: .
V: TRBV24-1
J: TRBJ2-2
D: .
CDR3: CATSKLAGELFF
DNA: TGTGCCACCAGTAAATTGGCCGGGGAGCTGTTTTTT

size: .
V: TRBV18
J: TRBJ1-5
D: TRBD1
CDR3: CASSPAGRGRNQPQHF
DNA: TGTGCCAGCTCACCGGCCGGAAGGGGGCGTAATCAGCCCCAGCATTTT

size: .
V: TRBV20-1
J: TRBJ1-1
D: TRBD1
CDR3: CSATTGDYTEAFF
DNA: TGCAGTGCCACTACAGGGGACTACACTGAAGCTTTCTTT

size: .
V: TRBV12-3/TRBV12-4
J: TRBJ2-5
D: .
CDR3: CASSRREQGTQYF
DNA: TGTGCCAGCAGTCGAAGGGAGCAGGGGACCCAGTACTTC

size: .
V: TRBV20-1
J: TRBJ1-2
D: .
CDR3: CSARVMNYGYTF
DNA: TGCAGTGCTAGAGTGATGAACTATGGCTACACCTTC

size: .
V: TRBV2
J: TRBJ2-5
D: TRBD2
CDR3: CASSESREGTQYF
DNA: TGTGCCAGCAGTGAATCGCGGGAGGGGACCCAGTACTTC

size: .
V: TRBV10-3
J: TRBJ2-3
D: TRBD2
CDR3: CAIRRGLAGALDTQYF
DNA: TGTGCCATCAGGCGGGGACTAGCGGGAGCCCTAGATACGCAGTATTTT

size: .
V: TRBV4-2
J: TRBJ2-7
D: TRBD2
CDR3: CASSQVGGGGGDEQYF
DNA: TGTGCCAGCAGCCAAGTCGGCGGGGGAGGTGGGGACGAGCAGTACTTC

size: .
V: TRBV24-1
J: TRBJ1-2
D: .
CDR3: CATSDLRRNYGYTF
DNA: TGTGCCACCAGTGATTTAAGACGGAACTATGGCTACACCTTC

size: .
V: TRBV15
J: TRBJ2-3
D: TRBD2
CDR3: CATSRGLAGGLGDTQYF
DNA: TGTGCCACCAGCAGAGGACTAGCGGGAGGTTTGGGAGATACGCAGTATTTT

size: .
V: TRBV5-1
J: TRBJ2-1
D: .
CDR3: CASSLAIGVSNEQFF
DNA: TGCGCCAGCAGCTTGGCAATCGGGGTTTCCAATGAGCAGTTCTTC

size: .
V: TRBV12-3/TRBV12-4
J: TRBJ1-5
D: .
CDR3: CASSLNGNQPQHF
DNA: TGTGCCAGCAGTTTGAACGGTAATCAGCCCCAGCATTTT

size: .
V: TRBV20-1
J: TRBJ1-1
D: TRBD1
CDR3: CSAGDRERREAFF
DNA: TGCAGTGCCGGGGACAGGGAGAGGAGGGAGGCTTTCTTT

size: few
V: TRBV10-3
J: TRBJ1-2
D: TRBD1
CDR3: CAIRDGTEYGYTF
DNA: TGTGCCATCAGGGACGGGACAGAGTATGGCTACACCTTC

size: .
V: TRBV20-1
J: TRBJ2-5
D: TRBD2
CDR3: CSARGAGGAETQYF
DNA: TGCAGTGCTAGGGGCGCGGGAGGTGCGGAGACCCAGTACTTC

size: .
V: TRBV7-9
J: TRBJ2-2
D: TRBD2
CDR3: CASSDPSGSVTGELFF
DNA: TGTGCCAGCAGCGACCCTAGCGGGAGTGTCACCGGGGAGCTGTTTTTT

size: .
V: TRBV7-2
J: TRBJ2-1
D: .
CDR3: CASSLVVGPPQEQFF
DNA: TGTGCCAGCAGCTTAGTTGTGGGGCCCCCGCAGGAGCAGTTCTTC

size: .
V: TRBV20-1
J: TRBJ2-7
D: .
CDR3: CSAVRNPEQYF
DNA: TGCAGTGCCGTCCGGAATCCCGAGCAGTACTTC

size: .
V: TRBV6-4
J: TRBJ1-1
D: TRBD1
CDR3: CASSATGGGEAFF
DNA: TGTGCCAGCAGTGCCACGGGAGGGGGCGAAGCTTTCTTT

size: .
V: TRBV10-3
J: TRBJ2-7
D: TRBD1
CDR3: CAISAGTGGLGNYEQYF
DNA: TGTGCCATCAGTGCCGGGACAGGGGGCCTTGGAAATTACGAGCAGTACTTC

size: .
V: TRBV6-1
J: TRBJ1-2
D: TRBD1
CDR3: CASRGQLNYGYTF
DNA: TGTGCCAGCAGGGGACAGCTAAACTATGGCTACACCTTC

size: .
V: TRBV12-3/TRBV12-4
J: TRBJ2-2
D: TRBD1
CDR3: CASSARQGDTGELFF
DNA: TGTGCCAGCAGTGCTCGACAGGGTGACACCGGGGAGCTGTTTTTT

size: .
V: TRBV5-1
J: TRBJ1-5
D: TRBD1
CDR3: CASSLTGGGNQPQHF
DNA: TGCGCCAGCAGCTTGACAGGGGGCGGCAATCAGCCCCAGCATTTT

size: .
V: TRBV6-5
J: TRBJ2-1
D: TRBD1
CDR3: CASSYSDRGNEQFF
DNA: TGTGCCAGCAGTTACTCGGACAGGGGGAATGAGCAGTTCTTC

size: .
V: TRBV20-1
J: TRBJ2-4
D: .
CDR3: CSARKFLVSVRAKNIQYF
DNA: TGCAGTGCTAGAAAATTCCTAGTGTCGGTTCGAGCCAAAAACATTCAGTACTTC

size: .
V: TRBV27
J: TRBJ1-1
D: TRBD1
CDR3: CASSRQGPAFF
DNA: TGTGCCAGCAGCCGACAGGGTCCCGCTTTCTTT

size: .
V: TRBV19
J: TRBJ1-3
D: .
CDR3: CASSIEGSGNTIYF
DNA: TGTGCCAGTAGTATAGAGGGAAGTGGAAACACCATATATTTT

size: .
V: TRBV5-1
J: TRBJ1-1
D: .
CDR3: CASSLVLNTEAFF
DNA: TGCGCCAGCAGCTTGGTCCTGAACACTGAAGCTTTCTTT

size: .
V: TRBV27
J: TRBJ1-5
D: TRBD1
CDR3: CASSPIGTGADYSNQPQHF
DNA: TGTGCCAGCAGTCCAATCGGGACAGGGGCCGACTATAGCAATCAGCCCCAGCATTTT

size: .
V: TRBV10-1
J: TRBJ2-2
D: .
CDR3: CASSESKGGDTGELFF
DNA: TGCGCCAGCAGTGAGTCAAAGGGGGGAGACACCGGGGAGCTGTTTTTT

size: few
V: TRBV24-1
J: TRBJ2-3
D: .
CDR3: CATSDLIDYTVPTSTDTQYF
DNA: TGTGCCACCAGTGATTTAATCGATTACACAGTTCCCACTAGCACAGATACGCAGTATTTT

size: .
V: TRBV7-3
J: TRBJ1-5
D: TRBD1
CDR3: CASTPMTGQQPQHF
DNA: TGTGCCAGCACCCCTATGACAGGGCAACAGCCCCAGCATTTT

size: medium-sized
V: TRBV19
J: TRBJ1-5
D: TRBD1
CDR3: CASSSRDREGNQPQHF
DNA: TGTGCCAGTAGTTCCCGCGACAGGGAGGGCAATCAGCCCCAGCATTTT

size: .
V: TRBV27
J: TRBJ1-5
D: .
CDR3: CASSLTSAPGIHRQPQHF
DNA: TGTGCCAGCAGTTTAACCTCAGCCCCCGGGATCCATCGGCAGCCCCAGCATTTT

size: .
V: TRBV12-3/TRBV12-4
J: TRBJ2-5
D: TRBD2
CDR3: CASIKSMTSGTQYF
DNA: TGTGCCAGCATTAAAAGTATGACTAGCGGGACCCAGTACTTC

size: .
V: TRBV6-1
J: TRBJ2-5
D: TRBD1
CDR3: CASSLPTAGGETQYF
DNA: TGTGCCAGCAGTCTCCCGACTGCAGGGGGAGAGACCCAGTACTTC

size: .
V: TRBV20-1
J: TRBJ1-1
D: TRBD1
CDR3: CSAPTGGTEAFF
DNA: TGCAGTGCTCCTACAGGGGGCACTGAAGCTTTCTTT

size: .
V: TRBV6-2/TRBV6-3
J: TRBJ1-2
D: .
CDR3: CASSYPSYGYTF
DNA: TGTGCCAGCAGTTACCCTAGCTATGGCTACACCTTC

size: .
V: TRBV20-1
J: TRBJ1-1
D: .
CDR3: CSARSRRVNEAFF
DNA: TGCAGTGCTAGAAGTCGCAGGGTTAATGAAGCTTTCTTT

size: .
V: TRBV15
J: TRBJ2-7
D: .
CDR3: CATSRSLGDWAYEQYF
DNA: TGTGCCACCAGCAGAAGCTTGGGGGACTGGGCCTACGAGCAGTACTTC

size: .
V: TRBV7-2
J: TRBJ2-5
D: .
CDR3: CASSFQAEETQYF
DNA: TGTGCCAGCAGCTTTCAAGCGGAGGAGACCCAGTACTTC

size: few
V: TRBV19
J: TRBJ1-5
D: TRBD1
CDR3: CASRETGVSNQPQHF
DNA: TGTGCCAGTAGGGAGACAGGGGTTAGCAATCAGCCCCAGCATTTT

size: .
V: TRBV28
J: TRBJ2-4
D: TRBD2
CDR3: CASSLYGGRRIHIQYF
DNA: TGTGCCAGCAGTTTATACGGCGGGAGGAGAATCCACATTCAGTACTTC

size: .
V: TRBV5-5
J: TRBJ1-2
D: TRBD1
CDR3: CASSPQFGQGLYTF
DNA: TGTGCCAGCAGCCCCCAGTTTGGACAGGGACTGTACACCTTC

size: few
V: TRBV7-2
J: TRBJ1-2
D: .
CDR3: CASSFGTAGYGYTF
DNA: TGTGCCAGCAGCTTCGGGACGGCGGGCTATGGCTACACCTTC

size: .
V: TRBV6-2/TRBV6-3
J: TRBJ1-2
D: .
CDR3: CASSPDRVYGYTF
DNA: TGTGCCAGCAGCCCAGACAGAGTGTATGGCTACACCTTC

size: .
V: TRBV18
J: TRBJ2-7
D: .
CDR3: CASSAGAGNEQYF
DNA: TGTGCCAGCTCGGCGGGCGCGGGAAACGAGCAGTACTTC

size: .
V: TRBV19
J: TRBJ2-2
D: .
CDR3: CASTFPEGNTGELFF
DNA: TGTGCCAGTACTTTCCCGGAGGGGAACACCGGGGAGCTGTTTTTT

size: .
V: TRBV27
J: TRBJ2-5
D: .
CDR3: CASSFVDKQGTQYF
DNA: TGTGCCAGCAGTTTTGTGGACAAGCAAGGGACCCAGTACTTC

size: .
V: TRBV6-4
J: TRBJ1-2
D: .
CDR3: CASSPVSGGSGYTF
DNA: TGTGCCAGCAGTCCCGTGAGTGGAGGGAGCGGCTACACCTTC

size: .
V: TRBV10-3
J: TRBJ1-5
D: TRBD1
CDR3: CASDPGQGPPYSNQPQHF
DNA: TGTGCCAGCGACCCGGGACAGGGGCCTCCTTATAGCAATCAGCCCCAGCATTTT

size: .
V: TRBV7-2
J: TRBJ2-3
D: .
CDR3: CASSPSPYTQYF
DNA: TGTGCCAGCAGTCCTTCCCCCTATACGCAGTATTTT

size: .
V: TRBV11-2
J: TRBJ2-5
D: .
CDR3: CASSLDNTGRTQYF
DNA: TGTGCCAGCAGCTTAGATAATACAGGCAGAACCCAGTACTTC

size: once
V: TRBV7-6
J: TRBJ2-1
D: TRBD1
CDR3: CASSLGDRRPEQFF
DNA: TGTGCCAGCAGCTTAGGGGACAGGCGGCCTGAGCAGTTCTTC